One sample yielded the 24 T cell receptor beta chains listed below, sequenced in a study of CXCR3 chemokines and chemotherapy response in bladder cancer. TCRdb re-called the PCR reads through MiXCR, storing one row per CDR3 protein. The profile shows around 2,200 distinct CDR3 sequences, around 17% of them singletons. This material was acquired from a patient whose treatment included neoadjuvant chemotherapy. Receptor source: a human donor with bladder cancer that responded to neoadjuvant chemotherapy.

This clonotype has ten or more counts. Written as DNA, the CDR3 is TGTGCCAGCACCCTAGACGGACTTTATAGAGGCTACACCTTC. It specifies CASTLDGLYRGYTF. The chain recombines TRBV5-4 with TRBJ1-2, with D unresolved. Germline V CDR1 and CDR2: SGHNT, YYREEE (reference sequence). Trimming took 6 bases from V and 8 from J, leaving 20 bases between them. There are 14 residues in the CDR3.

The gene calls are TRBV6-5 and TRBJ2-1, with 9 bases identical to TRBD1. The CDR3 contains 17 residues. CDR1 is MNHEY and CDR2 is SVGAGI in the germline V gene. V gave up 4 bases and J gave up 4 bases; unmatched junction bases: 11. DNA for the CDR3: TGTGCCAGCAGTTCAACTTCCTGGACAGGGGCGTACAATGAGCAGTTCTTC. Amino acid sequence: CASSSTSWTGAYNEQFF.

The chain combines TRBV20-1 with TRBJ2-5; 10 positions agree with TRBD2. Germline CDR1 DFQATT, CDR2 SNEGSKA (reference sequence). V shed 5 bases and J 4 bases; nucleotides not matched to a gene: 16. CDR3 length: 17 residues. This CDR3 is CSAHPQLAGAPRETQYF. CDR3 DNA: TGCAGTGCTCACCCCCAGCTAGCGGGGGCACCAAGAGAGACCCAGTACTTC.

This clonotype is judged medium-sized. The V gene is TRBV6-6, the J gene TRBJ1-5; TRBD1 agrees at 10 bases. V gave up 6 bases and J gave up 7 bases; unmatched junction bases: 6. The germline CDR1 and CDR2 sequences are MNHNY and SVGAGI (reference sequence). The CDR3 spans 14 residues. CDR3 protein: CASSRDRGRQPQHF. In DNA form, the CDR3 reads TGTGCCAGCAGCCGGGACAGGGGCCGACAGCCCCAGCATTTT.

This clonotype was detected ten times or more. The chain uses TRBV12-3 or TRBV12-4 and TRBJ1-1; TRBD1 might be the D (6 bases). The CDR3 sequence is 14 residues long. V lost 7 bases and J lost 1, with 13 bases in between. For the CDR3, the DNA is TGTGCCAGCATTGTGGACAGCACGAACACTGAAGCTTTCTTT. Translated, it gives CASIVDSTNTEAFF.

At least ten counts were recorded for this clonotype. V usage is TRBV12-3 or TRBV12-4 and J usage is TRBJ2-2; possible D gene TRBD1, 5 bases. This CDR3 contains 14 residues. Trimming took off 6 bases at V and 5 bases at J, with 13 bases between the two ends. This CDR3 reads CASSFRVWTGELFF. The CDR3 region has the DNA TGTGCCAGCAGCTTCAGGGTATGGACCGGGGAGCTGTTTTTT.

The chain links TRBV11-2 to TRBJ2-7; the match to TRBD1 covers 8 bases. The CDR3 spans 15 residues. Unmatched junction bases numbered 5, after V lost 1 base and J lost 3 bases. Germline V gene sequence: CDR1 SGHAT, CDR2 FQNNGV. CDR3 sequence (DNA): TGTGCCAGCAGCTTAGGGCGACAGGGGATCTACGAGCAGTACTTC. Protein product: CASSLGRQGIYEQYF. The full variable domain, with the rest looked up from reference TRBV11-2 and TRBJ2-7, is EAGVAQSPRYKIIEKRQSVAFWCNPISGHATLYWYQQILGQGPKLLIQFQNNGVVDDSQLPKDRFSAERLKGVDSTLKIQPAKLEDSAVYLCASSLGRQGIYEQYFGPGTRLTVT.

This clonotype was seen ten or more times. As DNA, the CDR3 is TGTGCCACCAGCACCGGGTCCAATCAGCCCCAGCATTTT. Its protein is CATSTGSNQPQHF. The V and J genes are TRBV15 and TRBJ1-5; D gene uncertain. The germline CDR1 and CDR2 sequences are LNHNV and YYDKDF (reference sequence). The V gene lost 4 bases and the J gene lost 3 bases, with 7 bases spanning the gap. This CDR3 region has 13 residues.

On this clonotype: It is likely a read error: a sequence one base away is far more abundant. The chain links TRBV27 to TRBJ1-1, with D perhaps matching TRBD1 (6 bases). This CDR3 comprises 14 residues. CDR1 and CDR2 from the germline V gene are MNHEY and SMNVEV (reference sequence). V was pared by 6 bases and J by 11 bases, with 22 bases between. The CDR3 loop is CASSKPRLGAVAFF. As DNA, the CDR3 is TGTGCCAGCAGCAAACCCCGGTTGGGGGCTGTGGCTTTCTTT.

Judged by abundance, this clonotype is medium-sized (0.01 to 0.1%). Here the CDR3 reads CASSLAWGQGGFSSPLHF. CDR3 nucleotides: TGTGCCAGCAGCTTAGCATGGGGACAGGGGGGTTTTTCATCACCCCTCCACTTT. The rearrangement uses TRBV7-2 and TRBJ1-6; 11 bases agree with TRBD1. This CDR3 comprises 18 residues. J lost 10 bases, V lost 0 bases, and 11 bases had no gene match. Germline V gene sequence: CDR1 SGHTA, CDR2 FQGNSA.

For this clonotype: One base away lies a much larger clone, so this may be a sequencing read error. This chain connects TRBV6-6 to TRBJ1-6; D is perhaps TRBD1 (5 bases). Germline V CDR1 and CDR2: MNHNY, SVGAGI (reference sequence). V dropped 0 bases and J dropped 10 bases, with 10 bases sitting between them. This CDR3 has 14 amino acids. The CDR3 reads CASSYSGEESPLHF. CDR3 sequence (DNA): TGTGCCAGCAGTTACTCGGGGGAGGAATCACCCCTCCACTTT.

There are many counts of this clonotype. The gene calls are TRBV20-1 and TRBJ2-1, with TRBD1 matching over 7 bases. This CDR3 comprises 17 residues. V trimming: 6 bases; J trimming: 1 base; junction bases outside the gene matches: 15. CDR1 is DFQATT and CDR2 is SNEGSKA in the germline V gene (reference sequence). As DNA, the CDR3 is TGCAGTGCCGTAGGAGTTTGGGACAGTCCTTCCTACAATGAGCAGTTCTTC. Protein sequence: CSAVGVWDSPSYNEQFF.

Remarks on this clonotype: A single base is all that separates this from a far larger clone, so a read error is likely. This chain links TRBV19 with TRBJ2-1, with no clear D. This CDR3 region has 14 residues. Germline-derived CDR1 and CDR2 are LNHDA and SQIVND (reference sequence). With 5 bases removed from V and 10 bases from J, the gap between germline ends came to 18 bases. CDR3 sequence: CASSWVGEIYEQFF. The CDR3 bases are TGTGCCAGTAGTTGGGTCGGAGAAATCTACGAGCAGTTCTTC.

This clonotype is large within its sample. The chain recombines TRBV7-2 with TRBJ2-3; D unclear. V gave up 8 bases and J gave up 11 bases, with 17 bases separating them. The CDR3 totals 12 residues. The germline CDR1 and CDR2 sequences are SGHTA and FQGNSA. The CDR3 spells CASGKTGKEQYF. DNA of the CDR3: TGTGCCAGCGGCAAGACTGGCAAGGAGCAGTATTTT.

This clonotype was observed at least ten times. The chain is built from TRBV18 and TRBJ1-1; no definite D call. The CDR3 covers 13 residues. V dropped 2 bases and J dropped 0 bases, with 4 bases sitting between them. Germline CDR1 and CDR2: KGHSH and LQKENI. The CDR3, as DNA: TGTGCCAGCTCACCAGAGGTGAACACTGAAGCTTTCTTT. This encodes CASSPEVNTEAFF. Complete variable domain (other parts from reference TRBV18 and TRBJ1-1): NAGVMQNPRHLVRRRGQEARLRCSPMKGHSHVYWYRQLPEEGLKFMVYLQKENIIDESGMPKERFSAEFPKEGPSILRIQQVVRGDSAAYFCASSPEVNTEAFFGQGTRLTVV.

Regarding this clonotype: A far more abundant clone sits one base away, making this likely a read error. This chain joins TRBV27 and TRBJ2-7; D remains unclear. The CDR3 spans 16 residues. Germline assignment: CDR1 MNHEY and CDR2 SMNVEV (reference sequence). The V and J ends lost 0 bases and 7 bases respectively, with 19 bases between them. The chain's CDR3 is CASSLSASNSYNEQYF. The DNA of the CDR3 is TGTGCCAGCAGTTTATCGGCCAGCAACTCCTACAATGAGCAGTACTTC.

There are many counts of this clonotype. CDR3 amino acids: CATSGDRGTYNEQFF. Here the CDR3 DNA reads TGTGCCACCAGCGGGGACAGGGGAACCTACAATGAGCAGTTCTTC. This chain joins TRBV15 and TRBJ2-1; TRBD1 matches 10 bases. The CDR3 totals 15 residues. Trimming took 5 bases from V and 2 from J; bases not matched to a gene: 3. Germline loops: CDR1 LNHNV, CDR2 YYDKDF (reference sequence).

This clonotype is medium-sized. The chain links TRBV29-1 to TRBJ2-7; 10 nucleotides match TRBD2. Germline lookup yields CDR1 SQVTM and CDR2 ANQGSEA. The length of the CDR3 is 14 residues. Trimming cost V 6 bases and J 3 bases; bases outside gene matches: 8. CDR3 DNA sequence: TGCAGCGTCCCGGGAGCGGGAGGGTACTACGAGCAGTACTTC. Translated: CSVPGAGGYYEQYF.

This clonotype was counted at least ten times. The chain recombines TRBV27 with TRBJ2-1; D is ambiguous. V dropped 5 bases and J dropped 5 bases, with 13 bases sitting between them. The CDR3 is 14 amino acids. Germline CDR1 MNHEY, CDR2 SMNVEV (reference sequence). Here the CDR3 DNA reads TGTGCCAGCAGTATAGTTTCCCCCCACAATGAGCAGTTCTTC. This sequence encodes CASSIVSPHNEQFF.

This clonotype is medium-sized (0.01 to 0.1%) by share. This chain connects TRBV29-1 to TRBJ2-1, with a tentative D call TRBD1 (6 bases). Trimming took 5 bases from V and 5 from J, leaving 22 bases between them. This CDR3 is built from 16 residues. CDR1 SQVTM and CDR2 ANQGSEA come from the germline V gene. Written as DNA, the CDR3 is TGCAGCGTTCTGGGGGCGAAGCGGAGCCTGGACAATGAGCAGTTCTTC. This encodes CSVLGAKRSLDNEQFF.

This clonotype was seen many times. The chain is built from TRBV6-5 and TRBJ1-2, with unresolved D. CDR3 size: 15 residues. CDR1 and CDR2 (germline): MNHEY, SVGAGI. Trimming shortened V by 0 bases and J by 1 base, and 9 bases separated the two germline ends. CDR3 region: CASSYSAGSNYGYTF. CDR3 nucleotide sequence: TGTGCCAGCAGTTACTCCGCGGGCAGTAACTATGGCTACACCTTC.

This clonotype has a count of ten or more. The genes are TRBV6-1 and TRBJ2-2, with TRBD1 matching 9 bases. CDR1 is MNHNS, CDR2 SASEGT, per germline. The CDR3 is made up of 16 amino acids. Losses at the gene ends were 5 bases for V and 0 bases for J; bases not matched to a gene: 4. CDR3 amino acids: CASSPRTGANTGELFF. In DNA form, the CDR3 reads TGTGCCAGCAGTCCCCGGACAGGGGCGAACACCGGGGAGCTGTTTTTT.

This clonotype showed up many times. This sequence joins TRBV27 and TRBJ2-1; 9 bases agree with TRBD2. This CDR3 region has 15 residues. The germline gives CDR1 MNHEY, CDR2 SMNVEV (reference sequence). J was trimmed by 9 bases and V by 3 bases; bases with no gene match: 9. Here the CDR3 DNA reads TGTGCCAGCAGTTTGGTCGCGGGAGGGCCCATTGAGCAGTTCTTC. Translation gives CASSLVAGGPIEQFF.

The table lists this clonotype with many counts. This chain uses TRBV18 with TRBJ2-7; possible D gene TRBD2, 6 bases. This CDR3 contains 13 residues. Trimming shortened V by 6 bases and J by 1 base, and 10 bases separated the two germline ends. Germline CDR1 reads KGHSH; CDR2 reads LQKENI. CDR3 sequence (DNA): TGTGCCAGCTCCCGGGACTCTTCCTACGAGCAGTACTTC. Translation: CASSRDSSYEQYF.